This T cell receptor beta chain was identified in a study of T and B cells in COVID-19 patients. Study-level information: Most recovered patients had mild to moderate COVID-19 treated as outpatients.

Trimming removed 0 bases at V and 0 bases at J, with 17 bases between. CDR3 length: 18 residues. Germline CDR1 MNHEY, CDR2 SMNVEV (reference sequence). From blood, about 250-500 ng of genomic DNA served as TRB template. Multiplex PCR with BIOMED2 TRB-A/B primer pools amplified TRB rearrangements. TCRdb reprocessed the multiplex PCR reads with MiXCR, giving one entry per CDR3 protein. The profile shows about 8,200 distinct CDR3 sequences, 40% of them singletons. Sequencing was done on a sample of blood. J is TRBJ2-5 and V is TRBV27; D might be TRBD1 (6 bases). This receptor was identified in a human donor who had recovered from COVID-19. Here the CDR3 DNA reads TGTGCCAGCAGTTTATCGTCTGCCGGGACACCGTACCAAGAGACCCAGTACTTC. It encodes CASSLSSAGTPYQETQYF.